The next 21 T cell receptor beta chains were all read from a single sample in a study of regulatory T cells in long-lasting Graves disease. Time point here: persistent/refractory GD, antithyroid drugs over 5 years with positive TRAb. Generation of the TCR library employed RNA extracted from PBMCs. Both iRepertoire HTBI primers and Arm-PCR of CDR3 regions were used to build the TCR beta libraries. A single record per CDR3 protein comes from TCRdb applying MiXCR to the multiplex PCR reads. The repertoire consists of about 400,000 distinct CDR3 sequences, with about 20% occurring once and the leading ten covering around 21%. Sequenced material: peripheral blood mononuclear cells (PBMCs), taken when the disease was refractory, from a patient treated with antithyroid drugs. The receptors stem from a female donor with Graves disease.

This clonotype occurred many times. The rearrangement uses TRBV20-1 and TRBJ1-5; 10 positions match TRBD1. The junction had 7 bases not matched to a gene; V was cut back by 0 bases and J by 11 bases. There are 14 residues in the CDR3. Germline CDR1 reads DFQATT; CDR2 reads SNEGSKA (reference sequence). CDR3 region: CSARDRGTGAAQHF. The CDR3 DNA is TGCAGTGCTAGAGATCGAGGGACAGGGGCAGCCCAGCATTTT.

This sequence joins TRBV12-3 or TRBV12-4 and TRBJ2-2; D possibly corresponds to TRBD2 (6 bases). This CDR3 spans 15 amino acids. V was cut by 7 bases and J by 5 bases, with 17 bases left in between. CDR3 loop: CASNFAGLGTGELFF. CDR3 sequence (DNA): TGTGCCAGCAATTTCGCGGGGCTAGGGACCGGGGAGCTGTTTTTT.

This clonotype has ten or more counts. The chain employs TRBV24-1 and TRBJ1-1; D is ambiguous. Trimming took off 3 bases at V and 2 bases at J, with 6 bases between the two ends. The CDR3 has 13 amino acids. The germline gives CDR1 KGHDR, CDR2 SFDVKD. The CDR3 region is CATSDRRNTEAFF. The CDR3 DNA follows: TGTGCCACCAGTGATCGAAGAAACACTGAAGCTTTCTTT.

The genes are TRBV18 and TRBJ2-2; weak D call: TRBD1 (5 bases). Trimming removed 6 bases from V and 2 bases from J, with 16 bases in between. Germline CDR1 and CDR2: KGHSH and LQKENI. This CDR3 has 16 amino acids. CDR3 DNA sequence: TGTGCCAGCTCTCCGATGTCGCAGGGCAACACCGGGGAGCTGTTTTTT. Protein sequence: CASSPMSQGNTGELFF.

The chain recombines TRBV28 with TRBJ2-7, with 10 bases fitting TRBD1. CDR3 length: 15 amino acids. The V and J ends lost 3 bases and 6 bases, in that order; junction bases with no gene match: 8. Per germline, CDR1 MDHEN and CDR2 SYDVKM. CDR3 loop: CASSFSPGQGSEQYF. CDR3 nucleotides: TGTGCCAGCAGTTTTAGCCCGGGACAGGGGTCCGAGCAGTACTTC.

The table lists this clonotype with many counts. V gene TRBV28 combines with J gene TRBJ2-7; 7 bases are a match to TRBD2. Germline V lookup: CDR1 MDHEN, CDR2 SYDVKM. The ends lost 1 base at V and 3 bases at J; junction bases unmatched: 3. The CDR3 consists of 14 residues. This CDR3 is CASSLFPSGYEQYF. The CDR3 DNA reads TGTGCCAGCAGTTTATTCCCTAGCGGCTACGAGCAGTACTTC. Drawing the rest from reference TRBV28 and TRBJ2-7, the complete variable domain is DVKVTQSSRYLVKRTGEKVFLECVQDMDHENMFWYRQDPGLGLRLIYFSYDVKMKEKGDIPEGYSVSREKKERFSLILESASTNQTSMYLCASSLFPSGYEQYFGPGTRLTVT.

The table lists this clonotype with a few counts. CDR3 sequence (DNA): TGTGCCAGCAGTTTCCGACTAGCCCAGATCACCGGGGAGCTGTTTTTT. This codes for CASSFRLAQITGELFF. The chain combines TRBV6-2 or TRBV6-3 with TRBJ2-2, with 7 nucleotides matching TRBD2. This CDR3 is built from 16 residues. V shed 4 bases, J shed 4 bases, and the junction held 9 bases outside the gene matches. CDR1 MNHEY and CDR2 SVGEGT come from the germline V gene.

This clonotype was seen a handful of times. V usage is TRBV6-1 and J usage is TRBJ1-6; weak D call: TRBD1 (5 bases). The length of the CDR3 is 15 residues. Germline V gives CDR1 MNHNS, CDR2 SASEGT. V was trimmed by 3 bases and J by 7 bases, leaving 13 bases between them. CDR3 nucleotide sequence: TGTGCCAGCAGTGACCCGAGAGGACACAATTCACCCCTCCACTTT. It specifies CASSDPRGHNSPLHF.

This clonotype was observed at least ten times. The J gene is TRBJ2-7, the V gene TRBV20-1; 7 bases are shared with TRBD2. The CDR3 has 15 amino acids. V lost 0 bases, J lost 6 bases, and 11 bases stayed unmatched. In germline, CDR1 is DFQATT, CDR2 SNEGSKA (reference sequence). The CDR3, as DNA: TGCAGTGCTAGAGATTCAATTGGCCTAGCGGCCGAGCAGTACTTC. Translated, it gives CSARDSIGLAAEQYF.

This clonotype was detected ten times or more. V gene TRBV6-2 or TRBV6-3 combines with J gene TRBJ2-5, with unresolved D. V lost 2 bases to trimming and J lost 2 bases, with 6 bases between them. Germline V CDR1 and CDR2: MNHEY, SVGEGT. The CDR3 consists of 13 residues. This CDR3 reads CASSYDVQETQYF. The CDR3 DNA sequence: TGTGCCAGCAGTTACGACGTACAAGAGACCCAGTACTTC.

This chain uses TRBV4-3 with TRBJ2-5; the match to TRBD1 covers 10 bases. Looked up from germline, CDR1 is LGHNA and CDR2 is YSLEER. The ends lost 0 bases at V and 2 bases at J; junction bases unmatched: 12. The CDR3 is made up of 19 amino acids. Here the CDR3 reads CASSQDRTSWTGGQETQYF. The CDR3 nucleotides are TGCGCCAGCAGCCAAGACCGCACCTCCTGGACAGGGGGACAAGAGACCCAGTACTTC.

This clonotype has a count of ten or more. The CDR3 reads CASRRDRVLAKNIQYF. CDR3 nucleotides: TGTGCCAGCAGGAGAGACAGGGTTCTAGCCAAAAACATTCAGTACTTC. V gene TRBV28 combines with J gene TRBJ2-4, with 7 bases matching TRBD1. CDR1 is MDHEN, CDR2 SYDVKM, per germline. Trimming took 6 bases from V and 0 from J; bases not matched to a gene: 8. The CDR3 runs to 16 residues.

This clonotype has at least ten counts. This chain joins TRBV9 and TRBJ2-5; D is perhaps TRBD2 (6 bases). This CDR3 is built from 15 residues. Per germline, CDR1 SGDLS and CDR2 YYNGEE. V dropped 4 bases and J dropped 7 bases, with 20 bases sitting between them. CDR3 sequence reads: CASSMTGDPLGTQYF. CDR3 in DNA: TGTGCCAGCAGCATGACGGGGGACCCGTTGGGGACCCAGTACTTC.

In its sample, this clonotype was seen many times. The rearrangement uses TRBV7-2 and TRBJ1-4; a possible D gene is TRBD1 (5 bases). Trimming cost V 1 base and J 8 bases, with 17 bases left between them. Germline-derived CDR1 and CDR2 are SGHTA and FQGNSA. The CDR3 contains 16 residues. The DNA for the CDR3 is TGTGCCAGCAGCTTAGAGTTCCGGCAGGGTGGGGAAAAACTGTTTTTT. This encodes CASSLEFRQGGEKLFF. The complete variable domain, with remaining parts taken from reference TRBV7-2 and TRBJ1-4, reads GAGVSQSPSNKVTEKGKDVELRCDPISGHTALYWYRQSLGQGLEFLIYFQGNSAPDKSGLPSDRFSAERTGGSVSTLTIQRTQQEDSAVYLCASSLEFRQGGEKLFFGSGTQLSVL.

The CDR3 bases are TGTGCCAGTAGTATTCCGAGCGGGACTAGCGGGAGCTCCAATGAGCAGTTCTTC. Its translation: CASSIPSGTSGSSNEQFF. The chain combines TRBV19 with TRBJ2-1, with 14 bases lining up with TRBD2. Germline V CDR1 and CDR2: LNHDA, SQIVND (reference sequence). The CDR3 extends over 18 amino acids. J gave up 6 bases and V 3 bases, and 10 bases lay outside the gene matches.

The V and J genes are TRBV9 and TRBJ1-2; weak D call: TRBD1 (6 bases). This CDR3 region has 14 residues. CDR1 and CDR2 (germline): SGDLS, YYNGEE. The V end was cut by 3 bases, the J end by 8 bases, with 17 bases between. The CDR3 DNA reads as TGTGCCAGCAGCGACGGGCACAGGGCTAAAGGCTACACCTTC. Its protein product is CASSDGHRAKGYTF.

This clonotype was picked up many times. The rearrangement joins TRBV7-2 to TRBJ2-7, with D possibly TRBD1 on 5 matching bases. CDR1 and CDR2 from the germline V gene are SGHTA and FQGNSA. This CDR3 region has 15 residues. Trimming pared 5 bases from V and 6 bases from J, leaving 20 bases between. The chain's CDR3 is CASSQIPGPPSEQYF. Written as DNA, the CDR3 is TGTGCCAGCAGCCAGATCCCAGGGCCCCCCTCCGAGCAGTACTTC. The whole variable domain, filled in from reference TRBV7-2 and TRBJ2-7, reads GAGVSQSPSNKVTEKGKDVELRCDPISGHTALYWYRQSLGQGLEFLIYFQGNSAPDKSGLPSDRFSAERTGGSVSTLTIQRTQQEDSAVYLCASSQIPGPPSEQYFGPGTRLTVT.

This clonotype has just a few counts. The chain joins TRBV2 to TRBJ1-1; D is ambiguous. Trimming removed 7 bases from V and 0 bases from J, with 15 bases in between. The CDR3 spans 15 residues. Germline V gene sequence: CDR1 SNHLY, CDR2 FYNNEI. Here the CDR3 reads CASKPPTGLNTEAFF. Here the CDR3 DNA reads TGTGCCAGCAAACCCCCCACGGGGTTGAACACTGAAGCTTTCTTT. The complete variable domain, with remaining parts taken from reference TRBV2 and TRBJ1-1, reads EPEVTQTPSHQVTQMGQEVILRCVPISNHLYFYWYRQILGQKVEFLVSFYNNEISEKSEIFDDQFSVERPDGSNFTLKIRSTKLEDSAMYFCASKPPTGLNTEAFFGQGTRLTVV.

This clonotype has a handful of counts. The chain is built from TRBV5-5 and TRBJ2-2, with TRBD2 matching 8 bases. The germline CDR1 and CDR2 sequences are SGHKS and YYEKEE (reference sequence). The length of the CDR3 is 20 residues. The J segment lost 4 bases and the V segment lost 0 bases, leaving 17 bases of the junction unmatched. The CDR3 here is CASSLAVRVAGPRGTGELFF. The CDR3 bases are TGTGCCAGCAGCTTGGCCGTGAGAGTAGCGGGACCTCGCGGCACCGGGGAGCTGTTTTTT.

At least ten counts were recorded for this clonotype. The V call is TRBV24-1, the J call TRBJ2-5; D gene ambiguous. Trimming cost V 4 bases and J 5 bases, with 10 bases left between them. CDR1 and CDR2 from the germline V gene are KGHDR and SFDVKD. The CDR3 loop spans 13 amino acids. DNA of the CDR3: TGTGCCACCAGTGACCCTGTCGGGGAGACCCAGTACTTC. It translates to CATSDPVGETQYF.

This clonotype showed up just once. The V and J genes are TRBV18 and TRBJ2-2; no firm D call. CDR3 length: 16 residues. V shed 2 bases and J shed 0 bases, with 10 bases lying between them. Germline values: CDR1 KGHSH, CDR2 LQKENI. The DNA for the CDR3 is TGTGCCAGCTCACCAAGTGTGTCAACGAACACCGGGGAGCTGTTTTTT. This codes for CASSPSVSTNTGELFF. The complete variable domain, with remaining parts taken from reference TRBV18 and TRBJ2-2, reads NAGVMQNPRHLVRRRGQEARLRCSPMKGHSHVYWYRQLPEEGLKFMVYLQKENIIDESGMPKERFSAEFPKEGPSILRIQQVVRGDSAAYFCASSPSVSTNTGELFFGEGSRLTVL.